This T cell receptor (beta chain) was sequenced for a study of T cell responses to AZD1222 COVID-19 vaccine (dated by TCRdb to the early 2020s). A note on the overall study: Because spike-specific TCR depth and breadth did not differ between the two schedules, AZD1222 recipients who got a second dose at roughly 4 weeks were pooled with those who got a second dose at roughly 12 weeks. TCR sequencing was performed for about 250 trial participants, of whom around 210 were given two doses of AZD1222 and around 25 were given two doses of MenACWY control vaccine. Trial participants were enrolled into age subgroups of 18-55, 56-69 and 70-plus years, which contained around 140, 26 and 57 TCR-sequenced participants, respectively. Here is what the overall study found, with its caveats: Participants were mostly white British and included more females than males, and it was suggested by the authors that clonal diversity may have been underestimated. No day 14 peak-response samples were available, so repertoires were characterized only after the peak T cell response. After two AZD1222 doses, both the breadth and the depth of spike-specific TCRs were significantly higher than at day 0 and than in MenACWY recipients. The whole spike protein was spanned by vaccine-associated CD4 TCRs, and dominant responses were seen in regions 160-218 and 743-854. Conclusions about previously exposed vaccinees are limited because only six or seven AZD1222 recipients were SARS-CoV-2 seropositive at baseline. Epitopes outside the regions mutated in the B.1.351 and B.1.1.7 variants were reportedly recognized by nearly half of the unique spike-specific TCRs. In the small 56-69-year group, the increase in depth fell short of significance, most likely because of low power.

The meaning of the sample's time point label: baseline before first vaccination. Vaccinee samples came from UK trials COV001 and COV002, including a single-blind randomized controlled phase 2/3 trial of AZD1222 (ChAdOx1 nCoV-19) in healthy adults. For TCRbeta chain sequencing, PBMC samples were collected from trial participants at day 0 and at day 28 after the second dose. The CDR3, from cysteine to phenylalanine, totals 14 residues. Here the CDR3 DNA is all that survives: 42 bases in frame from base 1. Trimming takes 3 bases from V and 7 bases from J, and the germline ends sit 12 bases apart. The CDR1 and CDR2 encoded by the germline V gene (reference sequence) are MNHEY and SMNVEV. In the case of this clone: The target of this receptor is not known. No base quality values were provided; no much bigger clone lies one nucleotide off.

The CDR3 regions of human TCRbeta chains were subjected to immunosequencing. The paper's processing steps were these. TCRs in the repertoires were compared against a reference library of SARS-CoV-2-specific TCRs that had been generated with the MIRA antigen-specificity platform. Breadth was defined as the fraction of unique TCRs that were SARS-CoV-2-associated, and depth was defined as the fraction of total T cells that were SARS-CoV-2-associated. Using the MIRA data, each spike-specific TCR was mapped to the spike region that the TCR reacts to and placed in a CD4 or CD8 class. Log10-transformed breadth and depth values were compared by one-way ANOVA with Sidak's multiple comparisons tests. TCRdb's version of the immuneACCESS table is confined to in-frame rearrangements and falls short of the full clone set. An unresolved V gene accounts for under half of the shortfall where checked; the remainder is of unknown origin. D and trimming were read from the DNA, whereas the V and J calls and clone size are those reported in that table. The sample data list 200,000 or so clones, and about nine tenths of these were observed just once. The top ten clones comprise over 0.75% of the sample.

The chain is assembled from TRBV27 and TRBJ1-4, with a tentative D gene TRBD1 over 5 matching bases. This sample comprised peripheral blood, obtained on day 0 of AZD1222 vaccination. The receptor was derived from an adult in good health. At the DNA level, the sequence is TGTGCCAGCAGTTTTATTGCGGGGACTGAAAAACTGTTTTTT. It translates to CASSFIAGTEKLFF.